The present T cell receptor (beta chain) was sequenced within a study of blood T cell repertoires in COVID-19 (dated by TCRdb to 2020 to 2022). Concerning the study at large: Samples covering the acute and convalescent phases of COVID-19 were provided by collaborators in the United States, Italy and Spain. The prospective study material was composed of cDNA or gDNA derived from T cells, B-cell-depleted T cells, or PBMCs. The dataset comprised deeply sampled blood TCRbeta repertoires from subjects exposed to, actively infected with, or recovered from COVID-19. The repertoires were released in a freely available public database meant as a resource for research on the immune response to SARS-CoV-2. The samples were drawn from two sources: the first 160 participants of the ongoing ImmuneRACE study, and fewer than 1,500 subjects contributed by 6 global collaborators. Nearly every sample came with metadata listing a de-identified subject ID, COVID-19 status, age in years and sex. Where available, HLA class I and class II types were obtained from metadata supplied by the sample provider rather than from assay-based typing.

The immunoSEQ Assay, a bias-controlled multiplex PCR, was used to amplify TCRbeta CDR3 regions from genomic DNA. Processing in the source paper ran as follows. Within the assay, amplification of reference gene primers was used to estimate how many nucleated cells each sample contained. To quantify the absolute abundance of each unique TCRbeta CDR3 rearrangement, sequence reads were collapsed and filtered. For each sample, productive Simpson clonality was calculated as the square root of Simpson's diversity index over productive rearrangements. The clones in this table, taken by TCRdb from immuneACCESS, are in-frame only. Not every clone is retained; where verified, under half of the shortfall comes from an unresolved V gene, and the cause of the rest is unknown. Clone size and the V and J calls come from that table; the DNA yielded D and trimming. The sample table records 50,000 to 70,000 clones; about 80% of these occur just once. The biggest ten clones account for more than 3% of the sample.

This clone was detected a few times. Its recognized antigen is unknown. No quality values exist for individual bases; no much larger clone is one base distant. Study-wide findings and limitations: The amount of clinical and demographic metadata varied by source and participant and was provided uncurated.

The CDR3 starts with the cysteine, ends with the phenylalanine, and has 13 residues. The sequence is cut down to CDR3 DNA, 39 bases in frame from base 1. V is pared back by 6 bases and J by 6 bases, with 13 bases lying between the germline termini. As encoded in the germline V gene (reference sequence), CDR1 is SEHNR while CDR2 is FQNEAQ. The collaborating institutions used their own protocols to collect whole blood in K2EDTA tubes. For TCRbeta analysis, collaborators shipped samples in one of three forms: frozen whole blood, isolated PBMCs, or DNA extracted from either of those sample types. The sequence links TRBV7-9 to TRBJ2-3; a tentative D call is TRBD1 (6 bases match). The source is a man between 60 and 70 years old with acute or convalescent COVID-19. The sequenced material came from peripheral blood. The nucleotides are TGTGCCAGCAGTTCTTACAGGGAGGATACGCAGTATTTT. The translation is CASSSYREDTQYF.